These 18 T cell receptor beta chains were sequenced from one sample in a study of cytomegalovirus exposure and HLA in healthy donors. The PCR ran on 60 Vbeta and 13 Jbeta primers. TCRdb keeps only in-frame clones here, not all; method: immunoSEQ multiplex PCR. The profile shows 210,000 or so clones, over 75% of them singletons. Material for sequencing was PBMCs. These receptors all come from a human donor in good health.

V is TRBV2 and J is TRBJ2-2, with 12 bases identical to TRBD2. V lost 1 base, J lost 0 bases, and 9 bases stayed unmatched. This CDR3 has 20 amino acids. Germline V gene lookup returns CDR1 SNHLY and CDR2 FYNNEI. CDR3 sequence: CASSEVPLAGGAANTGELFF. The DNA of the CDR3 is TGTGCCAGCAGTGAAGTCCCCCTAGCGGGAGGGGCCGCGAACACCGGGGAGCTGTTTTTT.

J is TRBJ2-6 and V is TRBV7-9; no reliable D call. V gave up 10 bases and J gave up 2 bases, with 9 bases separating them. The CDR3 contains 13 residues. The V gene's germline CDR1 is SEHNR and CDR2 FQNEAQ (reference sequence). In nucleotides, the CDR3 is TGTGCCAACGAGAGGCCTGGGGCCAACGTCCTGACTTTC. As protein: CANERPGANVLTF.

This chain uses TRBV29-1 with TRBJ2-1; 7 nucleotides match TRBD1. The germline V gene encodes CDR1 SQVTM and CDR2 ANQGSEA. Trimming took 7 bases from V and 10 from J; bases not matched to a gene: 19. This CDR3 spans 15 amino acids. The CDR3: CSAAPGGLIQSEQFF. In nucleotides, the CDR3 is TGCAGCGCCGCTCCAGGGGGTCTGATCCAATCGGAGCAGTTCTTC.

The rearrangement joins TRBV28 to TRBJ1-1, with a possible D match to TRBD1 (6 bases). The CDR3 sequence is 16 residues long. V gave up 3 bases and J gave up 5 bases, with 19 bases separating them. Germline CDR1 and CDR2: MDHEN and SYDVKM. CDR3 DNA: TGTGCCAGCAGTTTCTTACAGGGTAGTCCGTGGACTGAAGCTTTCTTT. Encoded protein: CASSFLQGSPWTEAFF.

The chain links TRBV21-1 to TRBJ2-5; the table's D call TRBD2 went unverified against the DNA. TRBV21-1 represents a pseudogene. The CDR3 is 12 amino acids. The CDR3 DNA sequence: TGTGCCAAAGCGGGAGGCGGGGAGACCCAGTACTTC. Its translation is CAKAGGGETQYF.

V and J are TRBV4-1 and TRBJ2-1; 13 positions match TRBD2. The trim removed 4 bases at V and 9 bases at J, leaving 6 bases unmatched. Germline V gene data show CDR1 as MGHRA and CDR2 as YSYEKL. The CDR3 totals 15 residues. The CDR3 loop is CASSRPGLAGREQFF. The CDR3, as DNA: TGCGCCAGCAGCCGCCCGGGACTAGCGGGACGTGAGCAGTTCTTC.

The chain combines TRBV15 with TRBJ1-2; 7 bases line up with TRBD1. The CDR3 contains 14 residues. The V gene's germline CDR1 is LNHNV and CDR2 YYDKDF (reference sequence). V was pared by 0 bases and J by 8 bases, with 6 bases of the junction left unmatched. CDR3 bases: TGTGCCACCAGCAGAGATGAGGCAGGGGGAGGCTACACCTTC. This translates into CATSRDEAGGGYTF. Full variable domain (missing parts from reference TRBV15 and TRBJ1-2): DAMVIQNPRYQVTQFGKPVTLSCSQTLNHNVMYWYQQKSSQAPKLLFHYYDKDFNNEADTPDNFQSRRPNTSFCFLDIRSPGLGDTAMYLCATSRDEAGGGYTFGSGTRLTVV.

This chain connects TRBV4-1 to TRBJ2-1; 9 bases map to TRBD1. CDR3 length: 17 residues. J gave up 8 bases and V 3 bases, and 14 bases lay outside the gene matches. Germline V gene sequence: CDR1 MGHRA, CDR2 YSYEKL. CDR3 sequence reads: CASSQTTGTGLIDEQFF. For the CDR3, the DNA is TGCGCCAGCAGCCAGACCACCGGGACAGGGCTTATCGATGAGCAGTTCTTC.

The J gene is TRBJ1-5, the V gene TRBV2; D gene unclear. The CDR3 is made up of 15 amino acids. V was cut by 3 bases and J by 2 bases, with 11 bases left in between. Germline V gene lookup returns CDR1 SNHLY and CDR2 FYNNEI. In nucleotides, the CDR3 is TGTGCCAGCAGTGAGCGGGCCGGAGGCAATCAGCCCCAGCATTTT. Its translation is CASSERAGGNQPQHF.

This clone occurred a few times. This CDR3 is CASRAGTGYAEQYF. CDR3 bases: TGTGCCAGTAGAGCCGGGACAGGGTACGCCGAGCAGTACTTC. The V and J genes are TRBV19 and TRBJ2-7; 9 bases match TRBD1. Trimming took 6 bases from V and 6 from J; bases not matched to a gene: 9. The CDR3 runs to 14 residues. CDR1 is LNHDA, CDR2 SQIVND, per germline (reference sequence).

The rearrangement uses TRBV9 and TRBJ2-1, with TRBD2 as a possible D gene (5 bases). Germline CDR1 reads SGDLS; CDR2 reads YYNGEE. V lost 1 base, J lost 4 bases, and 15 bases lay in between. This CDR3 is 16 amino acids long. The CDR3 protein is CASSVMSHSGYNEQFF. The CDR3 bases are TGTGCCAGCAGCGTAATGTCCCATTCGGGATACAATGAGCAGTTCTTC.

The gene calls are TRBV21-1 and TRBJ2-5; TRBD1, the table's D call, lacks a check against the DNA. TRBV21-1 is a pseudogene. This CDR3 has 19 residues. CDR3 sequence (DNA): TGTGCCAGCACTGTTCTGGTGGGGTCTCGGGACAGGACACAAGAGACCCAGTACTTC. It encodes CASTVLVGSRDRTQETQYF.

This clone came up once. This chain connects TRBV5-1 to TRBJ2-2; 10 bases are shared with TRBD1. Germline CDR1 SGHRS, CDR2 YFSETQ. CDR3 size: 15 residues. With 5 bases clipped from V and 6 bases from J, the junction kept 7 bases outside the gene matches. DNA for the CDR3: TGCGCCAGCAGGGCCGCGACAGGGGGCCCCGGGGAGCTGTTTTTT. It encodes CASRAATGGPGELFF.

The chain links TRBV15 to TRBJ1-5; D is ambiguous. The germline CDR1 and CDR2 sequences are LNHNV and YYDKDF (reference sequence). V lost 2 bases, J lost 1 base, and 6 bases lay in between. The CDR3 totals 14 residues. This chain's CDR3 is CATSRFQSNQPQHF. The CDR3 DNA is TGTGCCACCAGCAGATTCCAGAGCAATCAGCCCCAGCATTTT.

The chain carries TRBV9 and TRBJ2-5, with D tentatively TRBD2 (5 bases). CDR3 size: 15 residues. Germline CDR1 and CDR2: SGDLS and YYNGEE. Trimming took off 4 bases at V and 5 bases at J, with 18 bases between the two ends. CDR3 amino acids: CASSLDEGVRETQYF. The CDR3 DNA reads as TGTGCCAGCAGCCTGGATGAGGGAGTTCGTGAGACCCAGTACTTC.

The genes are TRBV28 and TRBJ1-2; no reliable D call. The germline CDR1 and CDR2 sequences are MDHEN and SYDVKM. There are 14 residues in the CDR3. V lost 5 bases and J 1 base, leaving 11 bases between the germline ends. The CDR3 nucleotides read TGTGCCAGCAGTCTCTCGACACGTAACTATGGCTACACCTTC. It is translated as CASSLSTRNYGYTF.

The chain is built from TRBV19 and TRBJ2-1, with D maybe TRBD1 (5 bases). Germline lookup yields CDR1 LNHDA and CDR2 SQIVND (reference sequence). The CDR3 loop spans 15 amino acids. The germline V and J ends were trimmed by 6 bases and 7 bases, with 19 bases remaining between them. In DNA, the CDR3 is TGTGCCAGTAGCACGGTCCAGGGTATTATGAATGAGCAGTTCTTC. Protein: CASSTVQGIMNEQFF. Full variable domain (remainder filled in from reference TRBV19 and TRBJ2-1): DGGITQSPKYLFRKEGQNVTLSCEQNLNHDAMYWYRQDPGQGLRLIYYSQIVNDFQKGDIAEGYSVSREKKESFPLTVTSAQKNPTAFYLCASSTVQGIMNEQFFGPGTRLTVL.

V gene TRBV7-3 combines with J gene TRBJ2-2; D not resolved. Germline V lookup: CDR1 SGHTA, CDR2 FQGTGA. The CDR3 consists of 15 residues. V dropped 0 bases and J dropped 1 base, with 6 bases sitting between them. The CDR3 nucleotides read TGTGCCAGCAGCTTAACTGCGGTGAACACCGGGGAGCTGTTTTTT. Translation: CASSLTAVNTGELFF.